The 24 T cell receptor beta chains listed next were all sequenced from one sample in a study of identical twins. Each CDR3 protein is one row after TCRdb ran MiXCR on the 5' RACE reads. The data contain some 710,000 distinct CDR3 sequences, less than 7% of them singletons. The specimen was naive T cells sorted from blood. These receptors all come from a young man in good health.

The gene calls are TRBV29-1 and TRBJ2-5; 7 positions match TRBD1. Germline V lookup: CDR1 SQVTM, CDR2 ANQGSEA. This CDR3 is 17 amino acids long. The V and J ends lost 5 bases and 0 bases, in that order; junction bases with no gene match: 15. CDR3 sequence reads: CSVLFLVLGTDQETQYF. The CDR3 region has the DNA TGCAGCGTTTTGTTTCTGGTTTTGGGGACAGACCAAGAGACCCAGTACTTC. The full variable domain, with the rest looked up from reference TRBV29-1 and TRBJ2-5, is SAVISQKPSRDICQRGTSLTIQCQVDSQVTMMFWYRQQPGQSLTLIATANQGSEATYESGFVIDKFPISRPNLTFSTLTVSNMSPEDSSIYLCSVLFLVLGTDQETQYFGPGTRLLVL.

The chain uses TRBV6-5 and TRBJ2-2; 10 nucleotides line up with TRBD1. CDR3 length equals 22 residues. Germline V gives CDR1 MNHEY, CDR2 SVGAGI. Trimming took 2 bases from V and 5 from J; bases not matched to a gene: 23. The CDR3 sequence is CASSYPNRRDRGFEGPTGELFF. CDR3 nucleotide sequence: TGTGCCAGCAGTTACCCGAACCGGCGGGACAGGGGCTTCGAGGGGCCTACCGGGGAGCTGTTTTTT.

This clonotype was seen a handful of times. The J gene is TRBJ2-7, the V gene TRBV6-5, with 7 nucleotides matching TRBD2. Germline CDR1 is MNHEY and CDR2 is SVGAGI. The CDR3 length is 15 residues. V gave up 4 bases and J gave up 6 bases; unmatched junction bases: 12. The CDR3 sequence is CASSSLGLGFGEQYV. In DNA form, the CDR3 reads TGTGCCAGCAGTTCCCTAGGACTAGGATTCGGCGAGCAGTACGTC.

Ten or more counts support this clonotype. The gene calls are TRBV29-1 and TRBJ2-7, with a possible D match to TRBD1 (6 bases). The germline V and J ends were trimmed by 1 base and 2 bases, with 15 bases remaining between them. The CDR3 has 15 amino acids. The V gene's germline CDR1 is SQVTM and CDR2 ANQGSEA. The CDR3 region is CSVEVGAGVTYEQYF. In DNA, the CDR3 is TGCAGCGTTGAAGTGGGGGCAGGGGTCACCTACGAGCAGTACTTC.

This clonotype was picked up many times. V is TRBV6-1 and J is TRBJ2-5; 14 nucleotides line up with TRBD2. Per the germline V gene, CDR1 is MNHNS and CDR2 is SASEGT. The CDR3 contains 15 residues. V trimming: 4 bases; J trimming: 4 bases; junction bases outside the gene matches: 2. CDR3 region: CASSATSGRGETQYF. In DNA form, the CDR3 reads TGTGCCAGCAGTGCGACTAGCGGGAGGGGAGAGACCCAGTACTTC.

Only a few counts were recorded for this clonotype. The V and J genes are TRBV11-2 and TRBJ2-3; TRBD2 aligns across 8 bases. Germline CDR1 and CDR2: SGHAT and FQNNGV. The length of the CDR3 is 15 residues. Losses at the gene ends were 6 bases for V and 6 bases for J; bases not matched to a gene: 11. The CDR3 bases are TGTGCCAGCAGGCGGGGGGAAAACCTGGCCGATACGCAGTATTTT. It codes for CASRRGENLADTQYF.

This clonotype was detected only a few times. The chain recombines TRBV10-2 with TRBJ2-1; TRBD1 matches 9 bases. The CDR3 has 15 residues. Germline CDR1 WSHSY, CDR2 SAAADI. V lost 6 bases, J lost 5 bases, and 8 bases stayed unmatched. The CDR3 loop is CASRLGTGLHNEQFF. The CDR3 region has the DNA TGCGCCAGCAGGCTGGGGACAGGGTTACACAATGAGCAGTTCTTC.

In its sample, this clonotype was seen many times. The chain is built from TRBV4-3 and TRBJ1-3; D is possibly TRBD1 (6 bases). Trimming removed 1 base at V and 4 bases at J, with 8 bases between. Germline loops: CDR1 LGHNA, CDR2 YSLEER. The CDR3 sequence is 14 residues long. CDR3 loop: CASSQVDRGNTIYF. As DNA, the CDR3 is TGCGCCAGCAGCCAAGTCGACAGGGGAAACACCATATATTTT.

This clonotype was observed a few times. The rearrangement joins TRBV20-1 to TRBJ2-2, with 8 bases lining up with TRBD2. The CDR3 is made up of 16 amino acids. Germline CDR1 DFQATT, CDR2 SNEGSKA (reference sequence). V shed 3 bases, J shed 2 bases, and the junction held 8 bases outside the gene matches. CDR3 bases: TGCAGTGCTAGTGTAACCAGCGGGAGTAACACCGGGGAGCTGTTTTTT. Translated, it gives CSASVTSGSNTGELFF.

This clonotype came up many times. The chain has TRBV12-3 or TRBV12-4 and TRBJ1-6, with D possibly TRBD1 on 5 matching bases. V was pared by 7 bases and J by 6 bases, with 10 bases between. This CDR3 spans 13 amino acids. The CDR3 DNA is TGTGCCAGCACGGTGGGGGGTAATTCACCCCTCCACTTT. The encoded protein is CASTVGGNSPLHF.

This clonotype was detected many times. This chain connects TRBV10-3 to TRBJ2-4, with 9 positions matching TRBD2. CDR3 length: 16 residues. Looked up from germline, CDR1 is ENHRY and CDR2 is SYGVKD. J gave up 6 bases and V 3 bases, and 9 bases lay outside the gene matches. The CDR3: CAISDPPLAGANIQYF. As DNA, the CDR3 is TGTGCCATCAGTGATCCGCCTTTAGCGGGAGCAAACATTCAGTACTTC.

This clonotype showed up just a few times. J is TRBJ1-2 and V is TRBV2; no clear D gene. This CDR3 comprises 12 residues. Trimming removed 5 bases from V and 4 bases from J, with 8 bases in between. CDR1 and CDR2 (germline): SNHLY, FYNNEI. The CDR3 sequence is CASSLTVYGYTF. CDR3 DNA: TGTGCCAGCAGTCTTACAGTCTATGGCTACACCTTC.

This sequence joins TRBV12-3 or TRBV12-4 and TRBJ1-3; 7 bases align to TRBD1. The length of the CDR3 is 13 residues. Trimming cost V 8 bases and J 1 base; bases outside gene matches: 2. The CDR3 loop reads CASLQGSGNTIYF. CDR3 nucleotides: TGTGCCAGCCTACAGGGGTCTGGAAACACCATATATTTT.

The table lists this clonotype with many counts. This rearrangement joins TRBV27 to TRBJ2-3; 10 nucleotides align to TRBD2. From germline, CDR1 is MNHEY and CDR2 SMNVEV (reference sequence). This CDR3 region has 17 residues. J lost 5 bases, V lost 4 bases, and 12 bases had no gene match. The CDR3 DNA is TGTGCCAGCAGTTCAACACGACTAGCGGGTCTAGGAGATACGCAGTATTTT. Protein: CASSSTRLAGLGDTQYF.

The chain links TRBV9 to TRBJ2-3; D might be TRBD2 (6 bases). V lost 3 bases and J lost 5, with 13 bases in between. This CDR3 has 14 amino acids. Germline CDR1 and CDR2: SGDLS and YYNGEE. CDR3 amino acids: CASSARHGGDTQYF. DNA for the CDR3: TGTGCCAGCAGCGCCCGGCACGGGGGAGATACGCAGTATTTT.

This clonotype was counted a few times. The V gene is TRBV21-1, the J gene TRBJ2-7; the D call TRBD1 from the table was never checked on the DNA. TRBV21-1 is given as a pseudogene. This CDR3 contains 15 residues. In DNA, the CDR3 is TGTGCCAGCAGCAAGGGGGAATCATCCTCCTACGAGCAGTACGTC. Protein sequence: CASSKGESSSYEQYV.

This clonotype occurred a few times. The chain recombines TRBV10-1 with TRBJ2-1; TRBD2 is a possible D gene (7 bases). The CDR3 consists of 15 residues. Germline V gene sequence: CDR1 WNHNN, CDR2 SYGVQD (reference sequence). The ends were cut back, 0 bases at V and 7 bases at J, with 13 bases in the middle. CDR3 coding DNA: TGCGCCAGCAGTGAGTCGAAGGGGGGGAGAAATGAGCAGTTCTTC. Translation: CASSESKGGRNEQFF.

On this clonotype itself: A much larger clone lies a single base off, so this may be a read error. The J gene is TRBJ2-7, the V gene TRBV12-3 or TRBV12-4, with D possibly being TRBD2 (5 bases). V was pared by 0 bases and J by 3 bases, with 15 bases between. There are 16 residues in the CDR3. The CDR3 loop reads CASSLAPLLGDYEQYF. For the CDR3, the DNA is TGTGCCAGCAGTTTAGCCCCCCTACTAGGAGACTACGAGCAGTACTTC.

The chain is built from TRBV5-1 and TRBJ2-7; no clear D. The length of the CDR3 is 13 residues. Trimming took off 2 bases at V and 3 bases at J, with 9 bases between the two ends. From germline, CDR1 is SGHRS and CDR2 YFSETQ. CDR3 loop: CASSFGRSYEQYF. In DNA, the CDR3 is TGCGCCAGCAGCTTCGGCAGGAGCTACGAGCAGTACTTC.

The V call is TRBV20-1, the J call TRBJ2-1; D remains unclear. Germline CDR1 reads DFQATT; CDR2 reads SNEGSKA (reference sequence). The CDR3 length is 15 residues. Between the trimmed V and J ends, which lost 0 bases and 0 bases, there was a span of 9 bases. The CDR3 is CSARDVVFSYNEQFF. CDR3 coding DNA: TGCAGTGCTAGAGATGTGGTTTTCTCCTACAATGAGCAGTTCTTC.

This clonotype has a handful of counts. The CDR3 DNA is TGCGCCAGCGTTCTAGCGGGGAACAATGAGCAGTTCTTC. It yields the protein CASVLAGNNEQFF. The rearrangement links TRBV5-1 to TRBJ2-1; 9 bases map to TRBD2. Trimming removed 7 bases from V and 5 bases from J; junction bases left unmatched: 4. In germline, CDR1 is SGHRS, CDR2 YFSETQ. The CDR3 sequence is 13 residues long.

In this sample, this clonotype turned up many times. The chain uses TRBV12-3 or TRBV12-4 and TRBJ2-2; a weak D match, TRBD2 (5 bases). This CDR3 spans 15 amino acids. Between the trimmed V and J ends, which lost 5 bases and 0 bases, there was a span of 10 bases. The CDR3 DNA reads TGTGCCAGCAGTCCTAGCATGGCGAACACCGGGGAGCTGTTTTTT. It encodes CASSPSMANTGELFF.

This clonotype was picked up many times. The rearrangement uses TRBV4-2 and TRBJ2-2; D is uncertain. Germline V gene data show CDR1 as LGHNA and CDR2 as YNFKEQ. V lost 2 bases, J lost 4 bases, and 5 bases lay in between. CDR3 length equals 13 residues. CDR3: CASSQRPTGELFF. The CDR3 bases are TGTGCCAGCAGCCAACGTCCCACCGGGGAGCTGTTTTTT.

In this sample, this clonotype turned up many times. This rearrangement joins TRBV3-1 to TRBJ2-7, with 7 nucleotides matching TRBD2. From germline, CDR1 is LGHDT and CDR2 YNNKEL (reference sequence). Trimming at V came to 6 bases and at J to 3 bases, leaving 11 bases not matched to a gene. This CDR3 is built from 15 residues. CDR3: CASRTSLFVGYEQYV. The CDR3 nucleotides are TGTGCCAGCAGGACTAGCCTCTTTGTGGGCTACGAGCAGTACGTC.